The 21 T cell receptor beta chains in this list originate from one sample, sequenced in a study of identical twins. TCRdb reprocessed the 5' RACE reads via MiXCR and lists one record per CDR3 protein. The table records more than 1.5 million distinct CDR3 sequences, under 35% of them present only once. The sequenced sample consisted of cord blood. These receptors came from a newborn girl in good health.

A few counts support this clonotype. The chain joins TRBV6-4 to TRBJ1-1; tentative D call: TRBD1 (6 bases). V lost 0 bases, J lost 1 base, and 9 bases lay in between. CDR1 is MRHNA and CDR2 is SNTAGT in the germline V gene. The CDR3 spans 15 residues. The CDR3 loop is CASSDSTGGNTEAFF. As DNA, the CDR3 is TGTGCCAGCAGTGACTCGACAGGCGGGAACACTGAAGCTTTCTTT.

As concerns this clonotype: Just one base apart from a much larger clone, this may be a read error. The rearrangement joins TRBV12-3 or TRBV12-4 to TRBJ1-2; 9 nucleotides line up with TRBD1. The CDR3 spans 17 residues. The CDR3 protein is CTSSHKGQGLNYYGYTF. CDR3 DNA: TGTACCAGCAGTCACAAGGGACAGGGCCTTAACTATTATGGCTACACCTTC.

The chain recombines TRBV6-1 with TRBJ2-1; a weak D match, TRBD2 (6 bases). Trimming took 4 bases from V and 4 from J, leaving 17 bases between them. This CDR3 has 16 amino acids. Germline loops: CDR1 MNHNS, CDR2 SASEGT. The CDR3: CASSVSWAGSYNEQFF. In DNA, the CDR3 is TGTGCCAGCAGTGTGTCCTGGGCGGGGAGTTACAATGAGCAGTTCTTC.

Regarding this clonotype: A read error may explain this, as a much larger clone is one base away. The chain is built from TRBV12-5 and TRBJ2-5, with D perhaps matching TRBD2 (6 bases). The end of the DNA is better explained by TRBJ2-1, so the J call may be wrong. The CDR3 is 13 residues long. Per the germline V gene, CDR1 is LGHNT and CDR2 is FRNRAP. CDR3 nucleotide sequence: TGTGCTAGTCGCAGGGACTCCCAAGAGACCCAGTTCTTC. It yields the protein CASRRDSQETQFF.

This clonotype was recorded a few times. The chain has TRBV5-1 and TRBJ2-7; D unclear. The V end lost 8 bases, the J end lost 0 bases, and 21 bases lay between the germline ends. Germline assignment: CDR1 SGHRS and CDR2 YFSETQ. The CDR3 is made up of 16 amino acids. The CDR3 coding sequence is TGCGCCAGGAGAATGGCCCCAGCGATGGGCTCCTACGAGCAGTACTTC. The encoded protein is CARRMAPAMGSYEQYF.

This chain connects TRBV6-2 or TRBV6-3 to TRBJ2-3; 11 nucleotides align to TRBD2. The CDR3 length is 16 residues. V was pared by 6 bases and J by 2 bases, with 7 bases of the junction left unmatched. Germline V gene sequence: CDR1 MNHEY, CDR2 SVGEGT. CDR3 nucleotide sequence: TGTGCCAGCAGCGCTAGGACTAGCGGGTTCACAGATACGCAGTATTTT. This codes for CASSARTSGFTDTQYF.

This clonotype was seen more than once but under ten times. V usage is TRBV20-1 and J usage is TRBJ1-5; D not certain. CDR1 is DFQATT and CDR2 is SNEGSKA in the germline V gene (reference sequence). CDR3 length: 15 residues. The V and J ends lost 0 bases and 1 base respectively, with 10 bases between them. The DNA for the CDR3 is TGCAGTGCTAGAGATGGGCGAGGCAGCAATCAGCCCCAGCATTTT. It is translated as CSARDGRGSNQPQHF.

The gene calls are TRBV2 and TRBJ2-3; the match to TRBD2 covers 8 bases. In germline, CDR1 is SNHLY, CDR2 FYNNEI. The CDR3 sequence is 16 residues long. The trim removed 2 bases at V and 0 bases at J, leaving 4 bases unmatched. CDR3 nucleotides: TGTGCCAGCAGTGAACTCTCTAGCGGGAGCACAGATACGCAGTATTTT. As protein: CASSELSSGSTDTQYF.

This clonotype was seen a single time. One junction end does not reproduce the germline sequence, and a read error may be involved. The CDR3 loop is CAISTSSGGPLYTQYF. CDR3 DNA: TGTGCCATCAGCACAAGTAGCGGGGGGCCGCTTTATACGCAGTATTTT. This sequence joins TRBV7-2 and TRBJ2-3; 10 nucleotides match TRBD2. Germline V gene lookup returns CDR1 SGHTA and CDR2 FQGNSA. The CDR3 loop spans 16 amino acids.

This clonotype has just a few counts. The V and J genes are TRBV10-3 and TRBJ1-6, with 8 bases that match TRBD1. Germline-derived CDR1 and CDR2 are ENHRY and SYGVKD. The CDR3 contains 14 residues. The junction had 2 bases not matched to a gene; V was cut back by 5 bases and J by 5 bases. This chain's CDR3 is CAISLDRDNSPLHF. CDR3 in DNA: TGTGCCATCAGTCTGGACAGGGATAATTCACCCCTCCACTTT.

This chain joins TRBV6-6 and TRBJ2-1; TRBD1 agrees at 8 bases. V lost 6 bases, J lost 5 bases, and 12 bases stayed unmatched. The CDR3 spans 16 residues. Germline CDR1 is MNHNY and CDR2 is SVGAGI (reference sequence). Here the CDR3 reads CASRYQDRVPNNEQFF. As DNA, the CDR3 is TGTGCCAGCAGGTACCAGGACAGGGTACCCAACAATGAGCAGTTCTTC.

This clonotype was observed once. Written as DNA, the CDR3 is TGTGCCAGCAGCCAAGAAGGAGGGGCCAACGTCCTGACTTTC. It is translated as CASSQEGGANVLTF. V and J are TRBV3-1 and TRBJ2-6; D is unclear. This CDR3 is 14 amino acids long. V was cut by 0 bases and J by 4 bases, with 4 bases left in between. Germline V lookup: CDR1 LGHDT, CDR2 YNNKEL (reference sequence).

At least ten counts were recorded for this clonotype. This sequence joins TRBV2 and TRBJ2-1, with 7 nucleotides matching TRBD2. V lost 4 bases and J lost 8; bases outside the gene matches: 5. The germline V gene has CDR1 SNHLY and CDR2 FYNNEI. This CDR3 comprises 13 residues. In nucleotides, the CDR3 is TGTGCCAGCAGTGGCGGACTAGTCTATGAGCAGTTCTTC. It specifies CASSGGLVYEQFF.

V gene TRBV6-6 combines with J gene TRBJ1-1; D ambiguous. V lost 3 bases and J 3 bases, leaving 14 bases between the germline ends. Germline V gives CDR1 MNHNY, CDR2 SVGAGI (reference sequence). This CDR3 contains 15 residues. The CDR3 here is CASSYSGGRDTEAFF. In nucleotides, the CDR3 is TGTGCCAGCAGTTATTCGGGAGGTAGGGACACTGAAGCTTTCTTT.

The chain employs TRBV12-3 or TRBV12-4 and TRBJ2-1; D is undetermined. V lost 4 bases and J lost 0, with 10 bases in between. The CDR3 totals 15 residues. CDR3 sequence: CASSSWGTSYNEQFF. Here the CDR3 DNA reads TGTGCCAGCAGTTCGTGGGGAACCTCCTACAATGAGCAGTTCTTC.

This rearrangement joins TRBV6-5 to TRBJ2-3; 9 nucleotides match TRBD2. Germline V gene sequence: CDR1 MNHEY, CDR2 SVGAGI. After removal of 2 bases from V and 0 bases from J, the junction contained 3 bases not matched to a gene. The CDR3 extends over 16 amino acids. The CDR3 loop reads CASSYASGASTDTQYF. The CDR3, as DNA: TGTGCCAGCAGTTACGCTAGCGGGGCGAGCACAGATACGCAGTATTTT.

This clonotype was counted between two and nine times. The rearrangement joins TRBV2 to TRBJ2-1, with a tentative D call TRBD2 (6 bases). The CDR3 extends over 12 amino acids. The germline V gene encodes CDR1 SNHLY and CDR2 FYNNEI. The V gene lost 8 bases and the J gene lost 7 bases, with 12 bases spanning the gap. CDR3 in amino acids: CASRGLPNEQFF. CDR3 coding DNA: TGTGCCAGCCGGGGACTTCCAAATGAGCAGTTCTTC.

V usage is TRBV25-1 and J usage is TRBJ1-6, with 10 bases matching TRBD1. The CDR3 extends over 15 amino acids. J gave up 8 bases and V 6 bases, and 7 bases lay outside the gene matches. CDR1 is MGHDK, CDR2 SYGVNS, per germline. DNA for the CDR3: TGTGCCAGCAGGCTCGGGACAGGGGTTTATTCACCCCTCCACTTT. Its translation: CASRLGTGVYSPLHF.

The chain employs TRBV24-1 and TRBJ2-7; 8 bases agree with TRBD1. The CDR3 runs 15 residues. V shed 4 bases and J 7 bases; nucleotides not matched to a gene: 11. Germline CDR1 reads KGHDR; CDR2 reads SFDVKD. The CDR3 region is CATSDAGTGLNEQYF. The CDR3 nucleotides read TGTGCCACCAGTGACGCCGGGACAGGTCTCAATGAGCAGTACTTC.

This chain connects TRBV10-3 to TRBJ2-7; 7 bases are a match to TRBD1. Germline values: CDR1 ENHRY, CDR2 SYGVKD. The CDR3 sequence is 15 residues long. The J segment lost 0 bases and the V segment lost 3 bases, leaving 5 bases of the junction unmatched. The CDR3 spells CAISDWGQPSYEQYF. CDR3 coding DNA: TGTGCCATCAGTGACTGGGGACAGCCCTCCTACGAGCAGTACTTC.

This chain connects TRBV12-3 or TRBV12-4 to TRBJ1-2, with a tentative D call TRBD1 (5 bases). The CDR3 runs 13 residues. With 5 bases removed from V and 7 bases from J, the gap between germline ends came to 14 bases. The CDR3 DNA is TGTGCCAGCAGTCCCACCCCAGGGTTTGGCTACACCTTC. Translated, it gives CASSPTPGFGYTF.